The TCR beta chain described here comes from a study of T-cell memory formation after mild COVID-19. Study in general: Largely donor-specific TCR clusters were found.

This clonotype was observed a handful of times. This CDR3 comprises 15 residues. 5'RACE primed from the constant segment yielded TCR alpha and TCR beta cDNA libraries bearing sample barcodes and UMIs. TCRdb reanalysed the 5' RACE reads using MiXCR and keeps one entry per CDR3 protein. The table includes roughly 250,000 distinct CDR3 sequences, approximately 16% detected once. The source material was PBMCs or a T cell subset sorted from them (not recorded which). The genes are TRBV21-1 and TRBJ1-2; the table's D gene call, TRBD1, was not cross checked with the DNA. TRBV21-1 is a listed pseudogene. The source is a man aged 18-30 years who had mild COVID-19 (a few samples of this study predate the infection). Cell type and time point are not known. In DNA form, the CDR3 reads TGTGCCAGCAGCACCCCCTCACAGGGGGTTACGGGCTACACCTTC. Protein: CASSTPSQGVTGYTF.